This T cell receptor beta chain is drawn from a study of T cell responses to AZD1222 COVID-19 vaccine. This clone was counted only a few times. What it binds is unknown. Study findings and constraints: The breadth and depth of Spike-specific TCRs increased once two AZD1222 doses had been given.

Germline CDR1 LNHDA, CDR2 SQIVND (reference sequence). The CDR3 is 15 amino acids. V trimming: 4 bases; J trimming: 3 bases; junction bases outside the gene matches: 5. Produced via immunoSEQ multiplex PCR; TCRdb's table is partial and in-frame only. The sample has around 110,000 clones, 88% seen once. This material consisted of peripheral blood, taken on day 0 of AZD1222 vaccination. The sequence was collected from an adult in good health. The chain carries TRBV19 and TRBJ1-2, with 10 bases lining up with TRBD1. CDR3 in DNA: TGTGCCAGTAGTACAACCGGGACAGGGGACTATGGCTACACCTTC. It specifies CASSTTGTGDYGYTF.